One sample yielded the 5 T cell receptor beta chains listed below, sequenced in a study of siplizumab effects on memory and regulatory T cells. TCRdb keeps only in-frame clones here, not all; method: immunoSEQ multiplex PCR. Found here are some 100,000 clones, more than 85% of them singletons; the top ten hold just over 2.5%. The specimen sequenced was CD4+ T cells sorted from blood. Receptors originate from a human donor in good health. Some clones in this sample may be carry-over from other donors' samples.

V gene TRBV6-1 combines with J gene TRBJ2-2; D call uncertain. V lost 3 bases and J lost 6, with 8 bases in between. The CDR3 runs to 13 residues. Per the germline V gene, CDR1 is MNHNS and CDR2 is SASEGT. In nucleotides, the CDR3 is TGTGCCAGCAGTGATGCTCCGGCCGGGGAGCTGTTTTTT. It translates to CASSDAPAGELFF.

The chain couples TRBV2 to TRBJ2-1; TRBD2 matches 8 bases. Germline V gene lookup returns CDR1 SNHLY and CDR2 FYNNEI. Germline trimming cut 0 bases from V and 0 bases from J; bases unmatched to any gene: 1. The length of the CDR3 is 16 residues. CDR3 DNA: TGTGCCAGCAGTGAAGCCAGCGGGAGCTCCTACAATGAGCAGTTCTTC. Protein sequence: CASSEASGSSYNEQFF.

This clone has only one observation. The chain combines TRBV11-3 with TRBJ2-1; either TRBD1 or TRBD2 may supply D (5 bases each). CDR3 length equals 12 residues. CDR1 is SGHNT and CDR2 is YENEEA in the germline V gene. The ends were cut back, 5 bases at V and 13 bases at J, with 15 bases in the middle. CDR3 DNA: TGTGCCAGCAGCCCTGGGGGAACGCGCCAGTTCTTC. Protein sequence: CASSPGGTRQFF.

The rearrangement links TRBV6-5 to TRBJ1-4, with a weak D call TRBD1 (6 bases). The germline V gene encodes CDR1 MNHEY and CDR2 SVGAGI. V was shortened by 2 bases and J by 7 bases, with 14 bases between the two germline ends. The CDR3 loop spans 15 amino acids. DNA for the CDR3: TGTGCCAGCAGTTACAGCGGGGGGCCTTCTGAAAAACTGTTTTTT. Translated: CASSYSGGPSEKLFF.

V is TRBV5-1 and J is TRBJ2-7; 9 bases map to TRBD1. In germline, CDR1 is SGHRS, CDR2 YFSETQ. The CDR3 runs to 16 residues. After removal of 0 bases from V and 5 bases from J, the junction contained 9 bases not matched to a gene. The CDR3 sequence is CASSLGDRVRLNEQYF. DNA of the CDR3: TGCGCCAGCAGCTTGGGGGACAGGGTCAGACTCAACGAGCAGTACTTC.